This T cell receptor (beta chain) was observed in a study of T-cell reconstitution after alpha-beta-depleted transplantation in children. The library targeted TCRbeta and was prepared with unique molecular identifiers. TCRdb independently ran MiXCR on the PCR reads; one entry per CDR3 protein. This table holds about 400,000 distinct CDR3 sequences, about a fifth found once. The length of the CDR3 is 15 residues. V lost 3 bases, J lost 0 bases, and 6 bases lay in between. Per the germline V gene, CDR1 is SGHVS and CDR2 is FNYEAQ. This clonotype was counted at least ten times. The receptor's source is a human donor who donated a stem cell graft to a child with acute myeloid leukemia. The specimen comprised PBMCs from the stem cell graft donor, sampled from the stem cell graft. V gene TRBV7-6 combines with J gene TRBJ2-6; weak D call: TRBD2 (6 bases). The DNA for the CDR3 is TGTGCCAGCAGCTTGACTAGCTCTGGGGCCAACGTCCTGACTTTC. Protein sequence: CASSLTSSGANVLTF.